This is a list of T cell receptor beta chains from one sample in a study of vaccination and CD4 T cells after COVID-19. No antigen has been assigned to these receptors. TCRdb redid the calling of the PCR reads with MiXCR, one entry per CDR3 protein. The profile shows 15,000 to 20,000 distinct CDR3 sequences, roughly 50% of them singletons. Source: CD4+ T cells from blood, cultured in vitro, taken before SARS-CoV-2 vaccination. These TCRs come from a human donor who had recovered from COVID-19. CDR3s include the opening cysteine and the closing phenylalanine or tryptophan. Each record gives: clone size, D gene, V gene, J gene, CDR3 protein, CDR3 DNA. The D gene is left open where the match is weak. Where a row states a size, it is once, few, many or the class of an expanded clone; other rows omit it.

>NA|NA|TRBV19|TRBJ2-5
CASSQGRVETQYF
TGTGCCAGTAGTCAGGGGCGGGTGGAGACCCAGTACTTC
>NA|TRBD2|TRBV7-2|TRBJ2-7
CASSFSSGSSYEQYF
TGTGCCAGCAGCTTTTCTAGCGGGAGCTCCTACGAGCAGTACTTC
>NA|NA|TRBV2|TRBJ2-5
CASTRGPSDGTQYF
TGTGCCAGCACCCGAGGGCCCAGCGATGGGACCCAGTACTTC
>few|TRBD2|TRBV20-1|TRBJ2-1
CSATGTSGRAWEQFF
TGCAGTGCCACGGGGACTAGCGGGAGGGCATGGGAGCAGTTCTTC
>NA|TRBD2|TRBV20-1|TRBJ2-1
CSAMGLAGENEQFF
TGCAGTGCTATGGGACTAGCGGGAGAGAATGAGCAGTTCTTC
>NA|NA|TRBV7-6|TRBJ2-6
CASSPDTSGANVLTF
TGTGCCAGCAGCCCCGATACCTCTGGGGCCAACGTCCTGACTTTC
>NA|TRBD1|TRBV10-3|TRBJ2-7
CAISDGDRVGEQYF
TGTGCCATCAGTGATGGAGACAGGGTGGGCGAGCAGTACTTC
>NA|NA|TRBV21-1|TRBJ1-1
CASSKGRGDEAFF
TGTGCCAGCAGCAAAGGGAGGGGGGATGAAGCTTTCTTT
>few|NA|TRBV12-3/TRBV12-4|TRBJ2-7
CASSFRGIYEQYF
TGTGCCAGCAGTTTCAGGGGTATCTACGAGCAGTACTTC
>NA|TRBD1|TRBV6-4|TRBJ2-7
CASSDRGQNEQYF
TGTGCCAGCAGTGACAGGGGGCAAAACGAGCAGTACTTC
>NA|TRBD2|TRBV20-1|TRBJ2-3
CSASGVLAGGDTQYF
TGCAGTGCTAGCGGGGTTTTGGCGGGGGGGGATACGCAGTATTTT